The rows below give T cell receptor beta chains drawn from one sample of a study of blood T cell dynamics during melanoma immunotherapy. Here immunoSEQ multiplex PCR was the method, and the copy in TCRdb shows in-frame clones only, minus some. The sample contains 25,000 to 30,000 clones, approximately 80% of which appear only once. The sequencing here drew on blood, taken from a patient treated with checkpoint blockade. The origin of the receptors is a human donor with melanoma. The CDR3 runs from the conserved cysteine through the conserved F or W. Each record gives: J gene, clone size, D gene, V gene, CDR3 protein, CDR3 DNA. A D gene is named only where the DNA matches it firmly. Size is omitted from some rows. Given values are once, few, many or a class for expanded clones.

>TRBJ1-1|once|-|TRBV6-1
CASRWGIGDTEAFF
TGTGCCAGCAGGTGGGGTATCGGGGACACTGAAGCTTTCTTT
>TRBJ2-7|-|-|TRBV5-1
CASSFQGGTYEQYF
TGCGCCAGCAGCTTCCAGGGGGGGACCTACGAGCAGTACTTC
>TRBJ1-2|-|-|TRBV6-1
CASSPHALGYTF
TGTGCCAGCAGTCCCCACGCCCTGGGCTACACCTTC
>TRBJ2-3|once|-|TRBV28
CASSLLQGTDTQYF
TGTGCCAGCAGTTTACTCCAGGGCACAGATACGCAGTATTTT
>TRBJ1-5|-|TRBD1|TRBV19
CASSTTGAANQPQHF
TGTGCCAGTAGTACGACAGGGGCTGCTAATCAGCCCCAGCATTTT
>TRBJ1-5|few|TRBD1|TRBV30
CAWSVRGGGNQPQHF
TGTGCCTGGAGTGTACGAGGGGGCGGCAATCAGCCCCAGCATTTT
>TRBJ1-2|-|-|TRBV18
CASSPDKNYGYTF
TGTGCCAGCTCACCAGACAAGAACTATGGCTACACCTTC
>TRBJ2-3|-|-|TRBV19
CASSNLIDTQYF
TGTGCCAGTAGTAACCTCATAGATACGCAGTATTTT
>TRBJ1-1|-|-|TRBV9
CASSGGGNPGNTEAFF
TGTGCCAGCAGCGGAGGGGGGAACCCAGGAAACACTGAAGCTTTCTTT
>TRBJ2-7|-|TRBD1|TRBV5-1
CASREQGASSYEQYF
TGCGCCAGCAGGGAACAGGGGGCGTCCTCCTACGAGCAGTACTTC
>TRBJ1-1|-|-|TRBV30
CARRGERNTEAFF
TGTGCCCGCCGGGGGGAGCGGAACACTGAAGCTTTCTTT
>TRBJ2-2|-|-|TRBV5-6
CASSLSWTGELFF
TGTGCCAGCAGCTTAAGTTGGACCGGGGAGCTGTTTTTT
>TRBJ2-7|-|-|TRBV29-1
CSVGKGFSYEQYF
TGCAGCGTTGGAAAAGGTTTCTCCTACGAGCAGTACTTC
>TRBJ2-2|-|TRBD1|TRBV4-2
CASSLPGTVTGELFF
TGTGCCAGCAGCCTCCCAGGGACAGTCACCGGGGAGCTGTTTTTT
>TRBJ1-1|-|-|TRBV29-1
CSVDSLGGDTEAFF
TGCAGCGTTGACTCGCTAGGGGGGGACACTGAAGCTTTCTTT
>TRBJ1-1|-|-|TRBV7-2
CASSFSRQNTEAFF
TGTGCCAGCAGCTTTAGTCGACAGAACACTGAAGCTTTCTTT
>TRBJ2-7|-|TRBD1|TRBV5-6
CASSPRDREEQYF
TGTGCCAGCAGCCCCCGGGACAGGGAAGAGCAGTACTTC
>TRBJ1-4|once|-|TRBV28
CASSLGGASNEKLFF
TGTGCCAGCAGTTTAGGGGGGGCGTCGAATGAAAAACTGTTTTTT
>TRBJ1-2|-|TRBD1|TRBV2
CASSEARTGNYGYTF
TGTGCCAGCAGTGAAGCCCGGACAGGGAACTATGGCTACACCTTC
>TRBJ2-7|-|-|TRBV5-6
CASYRDGTYEQYF
TGTGCCAGCTACCGGGACGGGACCTACGAGCAGTACTTC
>TRBJ2-7|-|-|TRBV6-1
CASSDSARAPYEQYF
TGTGCCAGCAGTGACTCTGCCCGGGCTCCCTACGAGCAGTACTTC
>TRBJ1-1|-|TRBD1|TRBV5-1
CASSLAGRGQGTEAFF
TGCGCCAGCAGCTTGGCGGGTAGGGGACAGGGAACTGAAGCTTTCTTT
>TRBJ2-6|-|-|TRBV4-1
CASSQYSSGANVLTF
TGCGCCAGCAGCCAATACAGCTCTGGGGCCAACGTCCTGACTTTC
>TRBJ1-1|-|-|TRBV4-3
CASSLLPSGEYEAFF
TGCGCCAGCAGCCTACTCCCTTCAGGGGAGTACGAAGCTTTCTTT
>TRBJ2-2|once|TRBD2|TRBV10-1
CASRLAGPGELFF
TGCGCCAGCAGGCTAGCGGGGCCCGGGGAGCTGTTTTTT
>TRBJ2-7|-|-|TRBV11-3
CASSLDGGLSYEQYF
TGTGCCAGCAGCTTAGATGGGGGCCTCTCCTACGAGCAGTACTTC
>TRBJ2-3|-|TRBD2|TRBV10-2
CASRRGGGTDTQYF
TGCGCCAGCAGGAGGGGCGGGGGTACAGATACGCAGTATTTT
>TRBJ1-1|-|-|TRBV5-4
CASSLALRDTEAFF
TGTGCCAGCAGCTTGGCCCTTCGTGACACTGAAGCTTTCTTT
>TRBJ2-1|once|-|TRBV29-1
CSVQRTDERVF
TGCAGCGTCCAACGGACGGACGAGCGGGTCTTC
>TRBJ2-5|once|-|TRBV2
CASSGGPGQGAETQYF
TGTGCCAGCAGTGGAGGGCCCGGGCAAGGGGCAGAGACCCAGTACTTC
>TRBJ1-2|-|TRBD1|TRBV7-2
CASSLDRVAGYTF
TGTGCCAGCAGCTTGGACAGGGTGGCTGGCTACACCTTC
>TRBJ1-5|-|-|TRBV5-5
CASSFEWSSNQPQHF
TGTGCCAGCAGCTTCGAGTGGTCGAGCAATCAGCCCCAGCATTTT
>TRBJ2-7|-|TRBD2|TRBV11-3
CASSFRRDYYEQYF
TGTGCCAGCAGCTTTCGGAGGGACTACTACGAGCAGTACTTC
>TRBJ1-1|-|TRBD1|TRBV2
CANTRQGRSPNTEAFF
TGTGCCAACACCCGACAGGGGCGATCACCGAACACTGAAGCTTTCTTT
>TRBJ2-7|-|-|TRBV6-1
CASGGAGNREQYF
TGTGCCAGCGGTGGGGCTGGGAATCGCGAGCAGTACTTC
>TRBJ1-5|-|-|TRBV7-8
CASSLFLDSSQPQHF
TGTGCTAGCAGCTTGTTCCTGGACAGCTCTCAGCCCCAGCATTTT
>TRBJ2-2|-|-|TRBV30
CAWGGSNTGELFF
TGTGCCTGGGGGGGCTCGAACACCGGGGAGCTGTTTTTT
>TRBJ2-2|-|TRBD1|TRBV6-1
CASSEIVTGVGELFF
TGTGCCAGCAGTGAAATCGTGACAGGGGTCGGGGAGCTGTTTTTT
>TRBJ1-2|-|-|TRBV5-1
CASRLARDSNYGYTF
TGCGCCAGCAGGCTCGCCCGGGACTCTAACTATGGCTACACCTTC
>TRBJ2-5|few|-|TRBV12-2
CASRLREETQYF
TGTGCAAGTCGCCTACGCGAAGAGACCCAGTACTTC
>TRBJ2-7|-|TRBD1|TRBV11-2
CASSLGGDRRSYEQYF
TGTGCCAGCAGCTTAGGTGGGGACAGGAGATCTTACGAGCAGTACTTC
>TRBJ2-3|-|TRBD1|TRBV9
CASSKRQGALADTQYF
TGTGCCAGCAGCAAGCGACAGGGGGCGTTAGCAGATACGCAGTATTTT